Following are 24 T cell receptor beta chains from one sample sequenced in a study of cytomegalovirus exposure and HLA in healthy donors. Use of 60 Vbeta and 13 Jbeta primers characterized the PCR. The repertoire was sequenced with immunoSEQ multiplex PCR; TCRdb's copy has only in-frame clones and lacks some. This table has over 50,000 clones, 65% to 80% appearing once. Specimen: PBMCs. All receptors derive from a man aged 40-49 years in good health and CMV-seropositive.

The chain carries TRBV27 and TRBJ1-1; a possible D gene is TRBD1 (5 bases). Deletions cut 4 bases from V and 3 bases from J, with 9 bases between. Germline values: CDR1 MNHEY, CDR2 SMNVEV (reference sequence). This CDR3 spans 13 amino acids. The CDR3 sequence is CASSWRGDTEAFF. DNA for the CDR3: TGTGCCAGCAGTTGGCGGGGGGACACTGAAGCTTTCTTT.

CDR3 nucleotides: TGTGCCAGCAGTGAAGTAAAAGGGGCGACCGGGGAGCTGTTTTTT. It specifies CASSEVKGATGELFF. The V call is TRBV2, the J call TRBJ2-2; possible D gene TRBD1, 5 bases. Trimming removed 1 base from V and 5 bases from J, with 11 bases in between. The CDR3 has 15 residues. Per germline, CDR1 SNHLY and CDR2 FYNNEI.

The chain joins TRBV21-1 to TRBJ2-1; the D call TRBD1 from the table was never checked on the DNA. TRBV21-1 is termed a pseudogene. The CDR3 contains 17 residues. As DNA, the CDR3 is TGTGCCAGCAGACCGTACGAAGGGGGCCACTCCTACAATGAGCAGTTCTTC. Its protein product is CASRPYEGGHSYNEQFF.

The V gene is TRBV7-2, the J gene TRBJ2-5, with D perhaps matching TRBD2 (5 bases). The V end lost 2 bases, the J end lost 5 bases, and 21 bases lay between the germline ends. Per the germline V gene, CDR1 is SGHTA and CDR2 is FQGNSA. The CDR3 runs 17 residues. The CDR3 spells CASSLLAGGGVPETQYF. The CDR3 bases are TGTGCCAGCAGCTTATTAGCAGGAGGTGGAGTACCGGAGACCCAGTACTTC. Complete variable domain (other parts from reference TRBV7-2 and TRBJ2-5): GAGVSQSPSNKVTEKGKDVELRCDPISGHTALYWYRQSLGQGLEFLIYFQGNSAPDKSGLPSDRFSAERTGGSVSTLTIQRTQQEDSAVYLCASSLLAGGGVPETQYFGPGTRLLVL.

The sample holds one count of this clone. V usage is TRBV13 and J usage is TRBJ2-3; weak D call: TRBD2 (6 bases). This CDR3 is built from 16 residues. Germline loops: CDR1 PRHDT, CDR2 FYEKMQ (reference sequence). Trimming left V 0 bases short and J 2 bases short, with 12 bases between. DNA of the CDR3: TGTGCCAGCAGCTTAGGATCCGGGAGAAACACAGATACGCAGTATTTT. This translates into CASSLGSGRNTDTQYF.

The chain couples TRBV6-5 to TRBJ2-1, with 8 bases identical to TRBD2. The ends lost 7 bases at V and 8 bases at J; junction bases unmatched: 7. The CDR3 is 13 residues long. CDR1 is MNHEY and CDR2 is SVGAGI in the germline V gene. CDR3 sequence: CASTAGTSDEQFF. The CDR3 DNA reads as TGTGCCAGCACGGCGGGGACTAGTGATGAGCAGTTCTTC.

This chain joins TRBV4-3 and TRBJ1-6; the D is unclear. Trimming shortened V by 6 bases and J by 8 bases, and 8 bases separated the two germline ends. Per the germline V gene, CDR1 is LGHNA and CDR2 is YSLEER. The CDR3 length is 12 residues. Here the CDR3 reads CASRDLHSPLHF. CDR3 nucleotide sequence: TGCGCCAGCAGGGACTTGCATTCACCCCTCCACTTT.

The chain carries TRBV30 and TRBJ1-2; weak D call: TRBD1 (6 bases). CDR3 size: 13 residues. Trimming cost V 4 bases and J 4 bases, with 13 bases left between them. Per germline, CDR1 GTSNPN and CDR2 SVGIG (reference sequence). CDR3: CAWISGTIYGYTF. DNA of the CDR3: TGTGCCTGGATTTCCGGGACAATCTATGGCTACACCTTC.

This rearrangement joins TRBV5-6 to TRBJ2-7; 9 bases line up with TRBD2. J was trimmed by 3 bases and V by 0 bases; bases with no gene match: 10. CDR3 length: 17 amino acids. From germline, CDR1 is SGHDT and CDR2 YYEEEE. The CDR3 is CASSLVVAGGTNYEQYF. The CDR3 DNA follows: TGTGCCAGCAGCTTGGTTGTTGCGGGGGGGACGAACTACGAGCAGTACTTC.

The chain joins TRBV7-2 to TRBJ2-3; possible D gene TRBD2, 6 bases. Looked up from germline, CDR1 is SGHTA and CDR2 is FQGNSA. V shed 1 base and J shed 1 base, with 12 bases lying between them. This CDR3 spans 16 amino acids. CDR3 loop: CASSLGGGTGTDTQYF. CDR3 nucleotide sequence: TGTGCCAGCAGCTTAGGAGGCGGGACGGGCACAGATACGCAGTATTTT.

V usage is TRBV29-1 and J usage is TRBJ1-2, with D possibly matching TRBD1 (5 bases). Trimming took 3 bases from V and 6 from J, leaving 14 bases between them. The CDR3 has 13 residues. Germline CDR1 and CDR2: SQVTM and ANQGSEA. The chain's CDR3 is CSVDGQGFHGYTF. As DNA, the CDR3 is TGCAGCGTTGATGGGCAGGGTTTTCATGGCTACACCTTC.

The rearrangement joins TRBV30 to TRBJ2-1, with TRBD1 matching 8 bases. Germline trimming cut 5 bases from V and 7 bases from J; bases unmatched to any gene: 10. There are 14 residues in the CDR3. Germline-derived CDR1 and CDR2 are GTSNPN and SVGIG (reference sequence). The CDR3 bases are TGTGCCTGGGCGAGTTTCGACAGGGGAAATGAGCAGTTCTTC. It specifies CAWASFDRGNEQFF.

J is TRBJ2-1 and V is TRBV2; TRBD2 matches at 9 bases. The V gene's germline CDR1 is SNHLY and CDR2 FYNNEI. This CDR3 comprises 18 residues. V lost 3 bases and J lost 0; bases outside the gene matches: 9. Here the CDR3 reads CASSDTSGLLSSYNEQFF. DNA of the CDR3: TGTGCCAGCAGTGACACTAGCGGGCTTTTAAGCTCCTACAATGAGCAGTTCTTC.

This clone came up many times. V gene TRBV4-2 combines with J gene TRBJ2-2, with 10 bases fitting TRBD1. Germline V gene sequence: CDR1 LGHNA, CDR2 YNFKEQ. The CDR3 is 15 amino acids. Losses at the gene ends were 5 bases for V and 3 bases for J; bases not matched to a gene: 3. CDR3 nucleotides: TGTGCCAGCAGCGTTGGGACAGGGGACACCGGGGAGCTGTTTTTT. The encoded protein is CASSVGTGDTGELFF.

This chain links TRBV23-1 with TRBJ2-2; no reliable D call. TRBV23-1 is classed as an ORF, of uncertain function. This CDR3 has 15 amino acids. Trimming took 5 bases from V and 9 from J, leaving 19 bases between them. The CDR3 sequence is CASSDVACLVRELFF. CDR3 in DNA: TGCGCCAGCAGTGACGTGGCTTGTCTAGTGCGGGAGCTGTTTTTT.

The CDR3 sequence: CATLLGNYNEQFF. The CDR3, as DNA: TGTGCCACCCTACTAGGCAACTACAATGAGCAGTTCTTC. J is TRBJ2-1 and V is TRBV6-1, with D possibly matching TRBD2 (5 bases). The CDR3 extends over 13 amino acids. Trimming took 10 bases from V and 3 from J, leaving 13 bases between them. CDR1 MNHNS and CDR2 SASEGT come from the germline V gene.

V is TRBV25-1 and J is TRBJ2-5, with D unresolved. V lost 5 bases, J lost 4 bases, and 5 bases lay in between. The CDR3 has 11 residues. Germline loops: CDR1 MGHDK, CDR2 SYGVNS. Here the CDR3 DNA reads TGTGCCAGCAGTATACTAGAGACCCAGTACTTC. It codes for CASSILETQYF.

The rearrangement joins TRBV7-8 to TRBJ2-6; weak D call: TRBD1 (6 bases). The CDR3 has 19 amino acids. The V gene lost 2 bases and the J gene lost 0 bases, with 17 bases spanning the gap. The germline CDR1 and CDR2 sequences are SGHVS and FQNEAQ. DNA of the CDR3: TGTGCCAGCAGCTTACTCGCCAATCAGGGGCCCTCTGGGGCCAACGTCCTGACTTTC. It yields the protein CASSLLANQGPSGANVLTF.

The genes are TRBV7-8 and TRBJ1-5; D unclear. V shed 5 bases and J shed 0 bases, with 8 bases lying between them. The CDR3 has 14 amino acids. CDR1 is SGHVS and CDR2 is FQNEAQ in the germline V gene. The CDR3: CASSLRLSNQPQHF. CDR3 sequence (DNA): TGTGCCAGCAGCCTACGACTTAGCAATCAGCCCCAGCATTTT.

The chain is built from TRBV7-9 and TRBJ2-1, with TRBD1 identical over 7 bases. CDR3 length: 15 residues. From germline, CDR1 is SEHNR and CDR2 FQNEAQ (reference sequence). V was clipped by 4 bases and J by 6 bases; unmatched bases: 9. The DNA for the CDR3 is TGTGCCAGCAGCTCAGACAGGGTTTCGGGCAATGAGCAGTTCTTC. It translates to CASSSDRVSGNEQFF.

The table lists this clone with a few counts. The V gene is TRBV6-5, the J gene TRBJ1-5; D may be TRBD1 (6 bases). The V and J ends lost 6 bases and 1 base respectively, with 10 bases between them. Germline V gene data show CDR1 as MNHEY and CDR2 as SVGAGI. The CDR3 spans 14 residues. The CDR3 loop reads CASRPTGSNQPQHF. The CDR3 DNA reads as TGTGCCAGCAGACCTACAGGGAGCAATCAGCCCCAGCATTTT.

The V call is TRBV5-1, the J call TRBJ2-2, with 12 bases identical to TRBD1. The CDR3 contains 16 residues. Trimming at V came to 4 bases and at J to 7 bases, leaving 8 bases not matched to a gene. Germline V gene lookup returns CDR1 SGHRS and CDR2 YFSETQ. Written as DNA, the CDR3 is TGCGCCAGCAGCCCGAGGGGACAGGGGGCTATCGGGGAGCTGTTTTTT. Translated: CASSPRGQGAIGELFF.

The chain links TRBV21-1 to TRBJ1-3; the listed D gene, TRBD1, was not tested against the DNA. TRBV21-1 counts as a pseudogene. This CDR3 spans 16 amino acids. Here the CDR3 DNA reads TGTGCCAGCAGAGGAGCCGGGACAGGGACGAGAAACACCATATATTTT. This gives the protein CASRGAGTGTRNTIYF.

V gene TRBV6-5 combines with J gene TRBJ2-7, with 7 nucleotides matching TRBD1. The J segment lost 7 bases and the V segment lost 5 bases, leaving 14 bases of the junction unmatched. CDR1 is MNHEY, CDR2 SVGAGI, per germline. The CDR3 has 15 residues. The CDR3 region is CASSNTPGQLGEQYF. CDR3 DNA: TGTGCCAGCAGTAACACTCCGGGACAGCTGGGGGAGCAGTACTTC.